This T cell receptor (beta chain) was sequenced during a study of CXCR3-negative and CXCR3-positive naive CD8 T cells. Study as a whole: Libraries each contributed about 1.5 +/- 0.3 million TRB reads, for about 150 million in total. Study observations and caveats: CXCR3-negative naive cells had less hydrophobic TRB CDR3s than did CXCR3-positive naive cells. Expression of CXCR3 was partially reduced after cryopreservation, and fresh PBMCs were used in most assays. Naive subsets had comparable surface CD5; TCR strength was inferred from TRB CDR3 properties.

The CDR3 totals 16 residues. Per the germline V gene, CDR1 is SQVTM and CDR2 is ANQGSEA. Comment on this clonotype: Its antigen is as yet unknown.

Carrying UMI labels, the TRB cDNA libraries were prepared through 5' RACE. TCRdb re-called the 5' RACE reads and gives one entry per CDR3 protein, without DNA. This sample's table has more than 100,000 distinct CDR3 sequences. CD45RO-CCR7+CD27+CD95- defined naive CD8+ T cells. Input material: naive CXCR3+ CD8+ T cells from blood. Sample subset: CD45RO-CCR7+CD27+CD95- naive CD8+ T cells expressing CXCR3 (TNR3+). The sequence was obtained from a human donor in good health. Some clones in this sample may be carry-over from other donors' samples. This chain uses TRBV29-1 with TRBJ2-1; TCRdb indicates TRBD1, and absent DNA this call remains unverified. CDR3 amino acids: CSVEPKGVSVRDEQFF.